The 27 T cell receptor beta chains given below trace back to one sample, sequenced in a study of blood T cell repertoires in COVID-19. Libraries were prepared by immunoSEQ multiplex PCR; TCRdb keeps only in-frame clonotypes and omits some of them. The table lists 150,000 to 200,000 clones, 80% to 90% of them singletons. The sequenced sample was peripheral blood. These receptors all stem from a man younger than 30 with active or convalescent COVID-19.

The chain has TRBV5-5 and TRBJ2-7; D is possibly TRBD2 (6 bases). The CDR3 extends over 15 amino acids. Germline V gene lookup returns CDR1 SGHKS and CDR2 YYEKEE (reference sequence). V lost 4 bases to trimming and J lost 5 bases, with 19 bases between them. The CDR3 region has the DNA TGTGCCAGCAGCGCAACTCGGAGGGAAGGCGACGAGCAGTACGTC. Translation: CASSATRREGDEQYV.

This chain joins TRBV6-6 and TRBJ1-2, with 8 nucleotides matching TRBD1. This CDR3 is built from 14 residues. V trimming: 3 bases; J trimming: 7 bases; junction bases outside the gene matches: 7. Germline CDR1 is MNHNY and CDR2 is SVGAGI (reference sequence). The CDR3, as DNA: TGTGCCAGCAGTTATCGACAGGGGACGTTTGGCTACACCTTC. Its protein is CASSYRQGTFGYTF.

This clone was observed once. V gene TRBV6-5 combines with J gene TRBJ2-7, with a possible D match to TRBD1 (6 bases). Trimming pared 6 bases from V and 5 bases from J, leaving 17 bases between. The CDR3 totals 14 residues. Germline CDR1 is MNHEY and CDR2 is SVGAGI. The CDR3 DNA reads as TGTGCCAGCAGACTGACGGACAGATCCAACGAGCAGTACTTC. It specifies CASRLTDRSNEQYF.

The gene calls are TRBV9 and TRBJ2-3; D is unresolved. This CDR3 region has 14 residues. Trimming left V 0 bases short and J 0 bases short, with 5 bases between. In germline, CDR1 is SGDLS, CDR2 YYNGEE. CDR3 sequence (DNA): TGTGCCAGCAGCGTAGCCAGAAGCACAGATACGCAGTATTTT. Protein: CASSVARSTDTQYF.

The chain is built from TRBV19 and TRBJ1-4; TRBD1 matches 9 bases. Germline assignment: CDR1 LNHDA and CDR2 SQIVND (reference sequence). The CDR3 has 14 residues. The J segment lost 5 bases and the V segment lost 4 bases, leaving 2 bases of the junction unmatched. The CDR3 here is CASSRDRENEKLFF. The CDR3 coding sequence is TGTGCCAGTAGTAGGGACAGGGAAAATGAAAAACTGTTTTTT.

The rearrangement uses TRBV19 and TRBJ1-2; no clear D gene. The CDR3 totals 12 residues. Germline assignment: CDR1 LNHDA and CDR2 SQIVND (reference sequence). V was pared by 5 bases and J by 4 bases, with 8 bases between. The CDR3 DNA sequence: TGTGCCAGTAGTTCGGGGTTCTATGGCTACACCTTC. It is translated as CASSSGFYGYTF.

This chain links TRBV30 with TRBJ1-5, with D possibly TRBD1 on 5 matching bases. Trimming took 0 bases from V and 4 from J, leaving 10 bases between them. Germline CDR1 is GTSNPN and CDR2 is SVGIG (reference sequence). The CDR3 length is 14 residues. CDR3 region: CAWSVGVANQPQHF. CDR3 bases: TGTGCCTGGAGTGTAGGGGTTGCAAATCAGCCCCAGCATTTT.

The chain carries TRBV28 and TRBJ1-5; D gene ambiguous. Germline lookup yields CDR1 MDHEN and CDR2 SYDVKM. CDR3 length: 15 residues. Trimming took 5 bases from V and 6 from J, leaving 17 bases between them. CDR3 nucleotide sequence: TGTGCCAGCAGTGCGACGGGCGGGGTAAGTCAGCCCCAGCATTTT. Its translation is CASSATGGVSQPQHF. Looking up the rest from reference TRBV28 and TRBJ1-5 gives the full variable domain: DVKVTQSSRYLVKRTGEKVFLECVQDMDHENMFWYRQDPGLGLRLIYFSYDVKMKEKGDIPEGYSVSREKKERFSLILESASTNQTSMYLCASSATGGVSQPQHFGDGTRLSIL.

The CDR3: CASSRGRGQGVGRAFF. CDR3 in DNA: TGTGCCAGCAGCCGAGGTCGAGGACAGGGGGTTGGAAGAGCTTTCTTT. The chain is built from TRBV3-1 (or the pseudogene TRBV3-2) and TRBJ1-1, with 10 bases identical to TRBD1. Losses at the gene ends were 4 bases for V and 10 bases for J; bases not matched to a gene: 15. The germline CDR1 and CDR2 sequences are LGHDT and YNNKEL (reference sequence). CDR3 length equals 16 residues.

The CDR3, as DNA: TGCAGTGCTAGTTCGGGGACTGGAAACACCATATATTTT. It yields the protein CSASSGTGNTIYF. The chain combines TRBV20-1 with TRBJ1-3; D is undetermined. The CDR3 runs 13 residues. Germline V lookup: CDR1 DFQATT, CDR2 SNEGSKA (reference sequence). Trimming pared 3 bases from V and 2 bases from J, leaving 8 bases between.

The chain couples TRBV7-6 to TRBJ2-2; TRBD2 matches at 11 bases. This CDR3 spans 18 amino acids. Per the germline V gene, CDR1 is SGHVS and CDR2 is FNYEAQ. Trimming cost V 1 base and J 4 bases; bases outside gene matches: 8. In DNA, the CDR3 is TGTGCCAGCAGCTTAGGGGCTAGCGGGGGGACGAGCACCGGGGAGCTGTTTTTT. This translates into CASSLGASGGTSTGELFF.

This rearrangement joins TRBV7-9 to TRBJ1-5; the D is unclear. Trimming shortened V by 1 base and J by 0 bases, and 7 bases separated the two germline ends. The germline V gene has CDR1 SEHNR and CDR2 FQNEAQ (reference sequence). The CDR3 covers 15 residues. CDR3 loop: CASSLGFSSNQPQHF. The CDR3 region has the DNA TGTGCCAGCAGCTTAGGATTCAGTAGCAATCAGCCCCAGCATTTT.

The CDR3 sequence: CAISRQGETEAFF. The CDR3 DNA reads TGTGCCATCAGTCGGCAGGGTGAGACTGAAGCTTTCTTT. The chain uses TRBV10-3 and TRBJ1-1; maybe TRBD1 (5 bases). CDR1 and CDR2 (germline): ENHRY, SYGVKD. Trimming took 5 bases from V and 5 from J, leaving 12 bases between them. The CDR3 has 13 amino acids.

A single count supports this clone. The chain employs TRBV11-2 and TRBJ1-2, with TRBD1 matching over 7 bases. V dropped 2 bases and J dropped 6; count of bases not matched to a gene: 6. In germline, CDR1 is SGHAT, CDR2 FQNNGV. The CDR3 runs 14 residues. The CDR3 sequence: CASSLYKGADGYTF. In DNA, the CDR3 is TGTGCCAGCAGCTTATACAAGGGGGCGGATGGCTACACCTTC.

The chain carries TRBV5-5 and TRBJ1-4, with 11 bases aligning to TRBD1. Trimming took 4 bases from V and 12 from J; bases not matched to a gene: 11. This CDR3 region has 15 residues. Germline assignment: CDR1 SGHKS and CDR2 YYEKEE (reference sequence). The CDR3 protein is CASSPTQDRGHELFF. CDR3 bases: TGTGCCAGCAGCCCCACCCAGGACAGGGGGCATGAACTGTTTTTT.

V usage is TRBV7-9 and J usage is TRBJ1-1, with D unresolved. V was pared by 4 bases and J by 0 bases, with 9 bases between. This CDR3 has 14 amino acids. Per the germline V gene, CDR1 is SEHNR and CDR2 is FQNEAQ (reference sequence). The CDR3 is CASSWSGLNTEAFF. In DNA, the CDR3 is TGTGCCAGCAGCTGGAGCGGCCTGAACACTGAAGCTTTCTTT. The complete variable domain, with remaining parts taken from reference TRBV7-9 and TRBJ1-1, reads DTGVSQNPRHKITKRGQNVTFRCDPISEHNRLYWYRQTLGQGPEFLTYFQNEAQLEKSRLLSDRFSAERPKGSFSTLEIQRTEQGDSAMYLCASSWSGLNTEAFFGQGTRLTVV.

The chain links TRBV9 to TRBJ2-3; 15 bases match TRBD2. Germline CDR1 is SGDLS and CDR2 is YYNGEE. The ends lost 0 bases at V and 6 bases at J; junction bases unmatched: 8. The CDR3 is 18 residues long. CDR3 amino acids: CASSVGGWTSGRGDTQYF. As DNA, the CDR3 is TGTGCCAGCAGCGTAGGAGGTTGGACTAGCGGGAGGGGGGATACGCAGTATTTT.

To note about this clone: An end of the junction does not agree with germline; a read error may underlie this. The chain employs TRBV2 and TRBJ1-6; D is unresolved. In germline, CDR1 is SNHLY, CDR2 FYNNEI. The CDR3 has 13 amino acids. CDR3 protein: CAGRRVVNSPLHF. The DNA for the CDR3 is TGTGCCGGCAGACGGGTCGTTAATTCACCCCTCCACTTT.

V and J are TRBV11-3 and TRBJ1-1; D uncertain. Germline assignment: CDR1 SGHNT and CDR2 YENEEA. V lost 5 bases and J 2 bases, leaving 12 bases between the germline ends. CDR3 length equals 14 residues. The DNA for the CDR3 is TGTGCCAGCAGCCAAAGTTCCAGTAACACTGAAGCTTTCTTT. Protein product: CASSQSSSNTEAFF.

This chain links TRBV30 with TRBJ2-3, with D possibly being TRBD2 (6 bases). The CDR3 is made up of 13 amino acids. The germline CDR1 and CDR2 sequences are GTSNPN and SVGIG (reference sequence). Trimming removed 3 bases from V and 5 bases from J, with 12 bases in between. CDR3 sequence reads: CAWSGEVKDTQYF. CDR3 sequence (DNA): TGTGCCTGGAGCGGGGAGGTCAAAGATACGCAGTATTTT. The whole variable domain, filled in from reference TRBV30 and TRBJ2-3, reads SQTIHQWPATLVQPVGSPLSLECTVEGTSNPNLYWYRQAAGRGLQLLFYSVGIGQISSEVPQNLSASRPQDRQFILSSKKLLLSDSGFYLCAWSGEVKDTQYFGPGTRLTVL.

This chain uses TRBV19 with TRBJ1-1, with 7 bases fitting TRBD1. J lost 4 bases, V lost 4 bases, and 9 bases had no gene match. The CDR3 totals 15 residues. Germline assignment: CDR1 LNHDA and CDR2 SQIVND (reference sequence). CDR3 in amino acids: CASSTHGQAGTEAFF. The CDR3 DNA is TGTGCCAGTAGTACCCACGGACAGGCGGGCACTGAAGCTTTCTTT.

This sequence joins TRBV7-2 and TRBJ1-6; 7 bases align to TRBD1. The CDR3 covers 16 residues. The V gene end was trimmed by 1 base and the J gene end by 7 bases; junction bases not matched to a gene: 7. Germline V gene sequence: CDR1 SGHTA, CDR2 FQGNSA. The CDR3 spells CASSLVSGTENSPLHF. CDR3 nucleotides: TGTGCCAGCAGCTTAGTCTCCGGGACAGAAAATTCACCCCTCCACTTT.

The chain has TRBV10-3 and TRBJ2-3; D might be TRBD2 (5 bases). Germline CDR1 is ENHRY and CDR2 is SYGVKD. The V end lost 6 bases, the J end lost 1 base, and 14 bases lay between the germline ends. This CDR3 spans 15 amino acids. The CDR3 DNA sequence: TGTGCCATCAGCCAAACCGGGAAGCGCACAGATACGCAGTATTTT. Amino acids: CAISQTGKRTDTQYF.

The chain couples TRBV29-1 to TRBJ1-1, with unresolved D. CDR1 is SQVTM, CDR2 ANQGSEA, per germline. V shed 3 bases and J shed 2 bases, with 10 bases lying between them. The CDR3 runs 13 residues. The CDR3 protein is CSVDSETNTEAFF. CDR3 coding DNA: TGCAGCGTTGATAGTGAGACAAACACTGAAGCTTTCTTT. The full variable domain, its missing parts supplied by reference TRBV29-1 and TRBJ1-1, is SAVISQKPSRDICQRGTSLTIQCQVDSQVTMMFWYRQQPGQSLTLIATANQGSEATYESGFVIDKFPISRPNLTFSTLTVSNMSPEDSSIYLCSVDSETNTEAFFGQGTRLTVV.

The V call is TRBV18, the J call TRBJ1-4, with D unclear. The V end was cut by 3 bases, the J end by 1 base, with 12 bases between. Germline values: CDR1 KGHSH, CDR2 LQKENI. The CDR3 length is 16 residues. The CDR3 nucleotides read TGTGCCAGCTCACCCGGACTGAGCGGAACTAATGAAAAACTGTTTTTT. Amino acids: CASSPGLSGTNEKLFF.

The V call is TRBV7-8, the J call TRBJ1-2; possible D gene TRBD1, 6 bases. The CDR3 is 13 residues long. Germline V lookup: CDR1 SGHVS, CDR2 FQNEAQ. The V end was cut by 5 bases, the J end by 2 bases, with 9 bases between. DNA of the CDR3: TGTGCCAGCAGCGCAGGACAGAACTATGGCTACACCTTC. Its translation: CASSAGQNYGYTF.

V usage is TRBV5-1 and J usage is TRBJ2-2; 9 bases agree with TRBD2. The germline V gene encodes CDR1 SGHRS and CDR2 YFSETQ. The ends lost 4 bases at V and 3 bases at J; junction bases unmatched: 7. The CDR3 has 16 amino acids. The CDR3 protein is CASSLAIAGDTGELFF. The CDR3 region has the DNA TGCGCCAGCAGCCTTGCGATAGCGGGGGACACCGGGGAGCTGTTTTTT.